Below, 21 T cell receptor beta chains from the same sample are listed, as sequenced in a study of identical twins. TCRdb ran MiXCR on the 5' RACE reads and lists one entry per CDR3 protein. The sample has around 470,000 distinct CDR3 sequences; 11% to 15% are singletons. This sample was also put to use in a study of yellow fever vaccine responses in identical twins.

The sequenced sample consisted of CD4+ T cells sorted from blood. Receptors were obtained from a young woman in good health.

This rearrangement joins TRBV16 to TRBJ2-5; 8 positions agree with TRBD2. This CDR3 is built from 15 residues. V shed 4 bases and J 5 bases; nucleotides not matched to a gene: 9. CDR1 and CDR2 (germline): KGHSY, FQNENV. CDR3 sequence: CASSRSGNPGETQYF. Written as DNA, the CDR3 is TGTGCCAGCAGCCGTAGCGGGAACCCTGGGGAGACCCAGTACTTC.

There are many counts of this clonotype. The chain carries TRBV10-3 and TRBJ2-5; perhaps TRBD1 as D (6 bases). Trimming cost V 0 bases and J 6 bases, with 14 bases left between them. Germline V gene data show CDR1 as ENHRY and CDR2 as SYGVKD. This CDR3 region has 15 residues. CDR3 region: CAISESGQGKKTQYF. For the CDR3, the DNA is TGTGCCATCAGTGAGTCGGGGCAGGGGAAAAAGACCCAGTACTTC.

The V and J genes are TRBV9 and TRBJ2-3, with 7 bases fitting TRBD2. CDR1 SGDLS and CDR2 YYNGEE come from the germline V gene. The CDR3 is 16 amino acids. Trimming took 0 bases from V and 1 from J; bases not matched to a gene: 5. This CDR3 reads CASSVETGGRTDTQYF. Written as DNA, the CDR3 is TGTGCCAGCAGCGTAGAAACGGGAGGCCGCACAGATACGCAGTATTTT. The full variable domain, in which reference TRBV9 and TRBJ2-3 provide the parts outside the CDR3, is DSGVTQTPKHLITATGQRVTLRCSPRSGDLSVYWYQQSLDQGLQFLIQYYNGEERAKGNILERFSAQQFPDLHSELNLSSLELGDSALYFCASSVETGGRTDTQYFGPGTRLTVL.

The chain recombines TRBV15 with TRBJ2-1; TRBD1 might be the D (5 bases). This CDR3 spans 15 amino acids. Trimming stripped 1 base from V and 4 bases from J, with 11 bases between. Per the germline V gene, CDR1 is LNHNV and CDR2 is YYDKDF (reference sequence). The CDR3 nucleotides are TGTGCCACCAGCAGAGGAGGTGGGGCATACAATGAGCAGTTCTTC. This codes for CATSRGGGAYNEQFF.

The chain combines TRBV6-2 or TRBV6-3 with TRBJ2-3; unclear D gene. The V end was cut by 8 bases, the J end by 3 bases, with 12 bases between. This CDR3 has 13 amino acids. CDR1 is MNHEY and CDR2 is SVGEGT in the germline V gene. DNA of the CDR3: TGTGCCAGCGCGCTAAGACCTACAGATACGCAGTATTTT. This encodes CASALRPTDTQYF.

The sample holds one count of this clonotype. This chain links TRBV6-2 or TRBV6-3 with TRBJ2-3, with D possibly matching TRBD2 (6 bases). V was trimmed by 7 bases and J by 0 bases, leaving 14 bases between them. Germline CDR1 MNHEY, CDR2 SVGEGT. This CDR3 spans 15 amino acids. The CDR3 nucleotides are TGTGCCAGCACAACCCCCGGGACTAGCACAGATACGCAGTATTTT. Protein sequence: CASTTPGTSTDTQYF.

This clonotype came up a few times. J is TRBJ2-2 and V is TRBV5-6, with 12 bases fitting TRBD2. The CDR3 extends over 17 amino acids. Germline assignment: CDR1 SGHDT and CDR2 YYEEEE. The ends lost 4 bases at V and 3 bases at J; junction bases unmatched: 7. In DNA form, the CDR3 reads TGTGCCAGCAGCAGACTAGCGGGAGTAGCTGACACCGGGGAGCTGTTTTTT. Translating it yields CASSRLAGVADTGELFF.

This clonotype was picked up a small number of times. The chain employs TRBV5-1 and TRBJ2-4, with D perhaps TRBD1 (6 bases). Germline values: CDR1 SGHRS, CDR2 YFSETQ. CDR3 size: 15 residues. With 4 bases removed from V and 8 bases from J, the gap between germline ends came to 19 bases. CDR3 residues: CASSGPTGPVDIQYF. In nucleotides, the CDR3 is TGCGCCAGCAGCGGGCCCACAGGGCCGGTGGACATTCAGTACTTC.

This clonotype was detected a few times. The J gene is TRBJ2-3, the V gene TRBV6-1, with 9 bases aligning to TRBD1. CDR1 and CDR2 (germline): MNHNS, SASEGT. The V gene end was trimmed by 4 bases and the J gene end by 6 bases; junction bases not matched to a gene: 8. The CDR3 totals 15 residues. CDR3 sequence reads: CASSVGQGLSDTQYF. CDR3 nucleotide sequence: TGTGCCAGCAGTGTGGGACAGGGATTATCGGATACGCAGTATTTT.

This clonotype was detected many times. The chain links TRBV9 to TRBJ2-7, with D perhaps matching TRBD2 (6 bases). V gave up 0 bases and J gave up 4 bases, with 14 bases separating them. This CDR3 spans 15 amino acids. Germline values: CDR1 SGDLS, CDR2 YYNGEE. The CDR3 protein is CASSVEEGSQYEQYF. The CDR3 DNA reads as TGTGCCAGCAGCGTAGAGGAGGGATCGCAGTACGAGCAGTACTTC. Looking up the rest from reference TRBV9 and TRBJ2-7 gives the full variable domain: DSGVTQTPKHLITATGQRVTLRCSPRSGDLSVYWYQQSLDQGLQFLIQYYNGEERAKGNILERFSAQQFPDLHSELNLSSLELGDSALYFCASSVEEGSQYEQYFGPGTRLTVT.

In its sample, this clonotype was seen a few times. The rearrangement uses TRBV7-2 and TRBJ2-7; TRBD1 is a possible D gene (5 bases). The germline gives CDR1 SGHTA, CDR2 FQGNSA. The CDR3 runs 13 residues. Trimming took off 1 base at V and 5 bases at J, with 9 bases between the two ends. The DNA of the CDR3 is TGTGCCAGCAGCTTAGACAGGTACAACGAGCAGTACTTC. Amino acids: CASSLDRYNEQYF.

The chain has TRBV13 and TRBJ2-7; 8 nucleotides match TRBD1. This CDR3 comprises 16 residues. Losses at the gene ends were 0 bases for V and 3 bases for J; bases not matched to a gene: 7. From germline, CDR1 is PRHDT and CDR2 FYEKMQ (reference sequence). The CDR3 sequence is CASSLGDRGTSYEQYF. The CDR3 nucleotides are TGTGCCAGCAGCTTAGGAGACAGGGGAACAAGCTACGAGCAGTACTTC.

V and J are TRBV30 and TRBJ2-7, with D possibly called TRBD1 or TRBD2 (5 bases each). Germline V gene sequence: CDR1 GTSNPN, CDR2 SVGIG (reference sequence). The CDR3 consists of 11 residues. Trimming cost V 5 bases and J 5 bases, with 10 bases left between them. CDR3 sequence reads: CAWARGDEQYF. CDR3 nucleotide sequence: TGTGCCTGGGCCCGGGGCGACGAGCAGTACTTC.

V usage is TRBV28 and J usage is TRBJ2-1, with TRBD2 matching 8 bases. This CDR3 comprises 15 residues. V was clipped by 5 bases and J by 7 bases; unmatched bases: 10. CDR1 and CDR2 (germline): MDHEN, SYDVKM. The CDR3 region has the DNA TGTGCCAGCAGTCTCGGGGGGGCCGACCGTAATGAGCAGTTCTTC. It encodes CASSLGGADRNEQFF.

The chain uses TRBV2 and TRBJ2-3; D uncertain. CDR3 length: 15 residues. The V end was cut by 10 bases, the J end by 0 bases, with 17 bases between. Per the germline V gene, CDR1 is SNHLY and CDR2 is FYNNEI. CDR3 sequence: CATPEQATSTDTQYF. The CDR3 DNA reads as TGTGCCACCCCGGAGCAGGCGACGAGCACAGATACGCAGTATTTT.

This chain connects TRBV7-9 to TRBJ1-1, with TRBD1 identical over 7 bases. Germline lookup yields CDR1 SEHNR and CDR2 FQNEAQ (reference sequence). The CDR3 has 15 amino acids. Trimming cost V 5 bases and J 1 base; bases outside gene matches: 7. CDR3 amino acids: CASSDPDRPNTEAFF. The CDR3 DNA is TGTGCCAGCAGCGACCCGGACAGGCCGAACACTGAAGCTTTCTTT.

The CDR3 sequence is CASRSPGSGLAGGELFF. Written as DNA, the CDR3 is TGTGCCAGCCGAAGCCCGGGATCGGGACTAGCAGGCGGGGAGCTGTTTTTT. V and J are TRBV25-1 and TRBJ2-2; 9 nucleotides agree with TRBD2. This CDR3 comprises 17 residues. The ends lost 8 bases at V and 7 bases at J; junction bases unmatched: 17. Germline V gene sequence: CDR1 MGHDK, CDR2 SYGVNS.

This sequence joins TRBV10-3 and TRBJ1-5, with D maybe TRBD1 (5 bases). The CDR3 has 14 residues. The ends were cut back, 2 bases at V and 6 bases at J, with 11 bases in the middle. Per germline, CDR1 ENHRY and CDR2 SYGVKD. This CDR3 reads CAISEVGGTQPQHF. CDR3 DNA sequence: TGTGCCATCAGTGAGGTGGGGGGGACTCAGCCCCAGCATTTT.

This clonotype was seen only a few times. V and J are TRBV5-1 and TRBJ2-1; 13 bases are shared with TRBD2. CDR1 SGHRS and CDR2 YFSETQ come from the germline V gene. This CDR3 has 16 amino acids. Unmatched junction bases numbered 2, after V lost 0 bases and J lost 5 bases. In DNA, the CDR3 is TGCGCCAGCAGCTTGGGGGGACTAGCGGGAAACAATGAGCAGTTCTTC. Translated, it gives CASSLGGLAGNNEQFF. Filled out from reference TRBV5-1 and TRBJ2-1, the complete variable domain reads KAGVTQTPRYLIKTRGQQVTLSCSPISGHRSVSWYQQTPGQGLQFLFEYFSETQRNKGNFPGRFSGRQFSNSRSEMNVSTLELGDSALYLCASSLGGLAGNNEQFFGPGTRLTVL.

In this sample, this clonotype turned up a few times. The rearrangement links TRBV20-1 to TRBJ2-1; 7 nucleotides align to TRBD1. The CDR3 sequence is 16 residues long. Germline V gene data show CDR1 as DFQATT and CDR2 as SNEGSKA (reference sequence). The junction had 9 bases not matched to a gene; V was cut back by 1 base and J by 3 bases. The chain's CDR3 is CSARALTGQHYNEQFF. The DNA for the CDR3 is TGCAGTGCTAGAGCACTAACGGGACAGCACTACAATGAGCAGTTCTTC.

This chain joins TRBV7-9 and TRBJ1-4, with D possibly TRBD1 on 6 matching bases. CDR1 SEHNR and CDR2 FQNEAQ come from the germline V gene (reference sequence). The CDR3 spans 15 residues. Trimming removed 5 bases at V and 7 bases at J, with 17 bases between. The DNA of the CDR3 is TGTGCCAGCAGCCGAATTCAGGGGTCGGTTGAAAAACTGTTTTTT. Translated: CASSRIQGSVEKLFF.